The clone carrying this T cell receptor (beta chain) was seen at least ten times. Its antigen is unidentified. These data belong to a study of CD8 T cells in ankylosing spondylitis. Findings and limits, study-wide: Clones linked with disease were CD8+ and fairly uncommon in the peripheral blood.

Looked up from germline, CDR1 is WSHSY and CDR2 is SAAADI. The CDR3 has 17 amino acids. J was trimmed by 0 bases and V by 7 bases; bases with no gene match: 4. TCRdb reanalysed the 5' RACE reads using MiXCR and keeps one entry per CDR3 protein. The repertoire holds roughly 100,000 distinct CDR3 sequences, with 7.5% to 9% as singletons. The sequencing sample was made of blood, either unsorted or a sorted T cell fraction (not recorded which). The receptor was isolated from a male donor with ankylosing spondylitis or in good health (not recorded which). The chain recombines TRBV10-2 with TRBJ2-1; 15 bases match TRBD2. CDR3 bases: TGCGCCAGCATAGGGACTAGCGGGAGGACCTCCTACAATGAGCAGTTCTTC. This codes for CASIGTSGRTSYNEQFF.